This T cell receptor beta chain was profiled in a study of OX40 agonist ivuxolimab in advanced cancers. The junction had 7 bases not matched to a gene; V was cut back by 3 bases and J by 0 bases. The CDR3 spans 17 residues. Clones were read by immunoSEQ multiplex PCR, and TCRdb kept only the in-frame ones, dropping some. This table has some 65,000 clones, approximately 86% appearing once. The origin of this receptor is an adult with an advanced solid tumor such as melanoma, head and neck, liver or kidney cancer. The chain recombines TRBV23-1 with TRBJ2-3, with TRBD2 matching over 9 bases. TRBV23-1 is labeled an ORF, and its function is uncertain. The sequences come from CD4+ or CD8+ T cells sorted from blood, collected in a trial of the OX40 agonist ivuxolimab. CDR3 residues: CASSHSKAGGSTDTQYF. CDR3 nucleotide sequence: TGCGCCAGCAGTCACTCCAAAGCGGGAGGTAGCACAGATACGCAGTATTTT.